These T cell receptor beta chains were read from a single sample in a study of CD8 T cells in ankylosing spondylitis. TCRdb ran MiXCR on the 5' RACE reads and lists one entry per CDR3 protein. The table lists approximately 150,000 distinct CDR3 sequences, roughly 30% of them singletons. Sequencing was done on a sample of synovial fluid, either unsorted or a sorted T cell fraction (not recorded which). The receptors shown here come from a male donor with ankylosing spondylitis. The CDR3 runs from the conserved cysteine through the conserved F or W. Fields, in order: D gene, V gene, J gene, clone size, CDR3 length, CDR3 protein, CDR3 DNA. D genes are given only for firm matches. Expanded clones get a size class; other rows say once, few or many, or leave the size out.

TRBD2	TRBV3-1	TRBJ2-1	few	15	CASSLGSGVQNEQFF	TGTGCCAGCAGCCTTGGGAGCGGGGTTCAAAATGAGCAGTTCTTC
-	TRBV7-9	TRBJ2-5	many	16	CASSAYNVRVRETQYF	TGTGCCAGCAGCGCATACAACGTTCGGGTTCGGGAGACCCAGTACTTC
-	TRBV14	TRBJ2-3	-	13	CASSPGLGRPQYF	TGTGCCAGCAGCCCGGGACTGGGGCGTCCGCAGTATTTT
-	TRBV20-1	TRBJ2-4	many	12	CSALPGDNIQYF	TGCAGTGCTCTCCCAGGGGACAACATTCAGTACTTC
TRBD1	TRBV10-3	TRBJ2-7	-	13	CAISGQDSYEQYF	TGTGCCATCAGCGGACAGGACTCGTACGAGCAGTACTTC
-	TRBV28	TRBJ2-5	-	14	CASSSGGTRRTQYF	TGTGCCAGCAGTTCTGGCGGGACAAGGAGGACCCAGTACTTC
TRBD1	TRBV5-1	TRBJ1-1	-	14	CASSLLTGSTEAFF	TGCGCCAGCAGCTTGCTGACAGGGAGCACTGAAGCTTTCTTT
-	TRBV10-3	TRBJ2-2	few	13	CAISEPGVGELFF	TGTGCCATCAGTGAACCGGGCGTCGGGGAGCTGTTTTTT
-	TRBV7-9	TRBJ2-7	-	15	CATQPVGTGNYEQYF	TGTGCCACCCAGCCAGTTGGCACAGGGAACTACGAGCAGTACTTC
TRBD1	TRBV5-8	TRBJ1-1	-	14	CASRTRQGAPEAFF	TGTGCCAGCAGAACGAGACAGGGCGCCCCTGAAGCTTTCTTT
-	TRBV12-3/TRBV12-4	TRBJ1-2	few	13	CASGTTTYYGYTF	TGTGCCAGCGGTACGACGACTTATTATGGCTACACCTTC
TRBD2	TRBV20-1	TRBJ2-3	many	15	CSAGEASGFTDTQYF	TGCAGTGCTGGAGAGGCTAGCGGGTTCACAGATACGCAGTATTTT
TRBD1	TRBV12-3/TRBV12-4	TRBJ1-2	-	16	CASSLGTGGNIYGYTF	TGTGCCAGCAGCCTCGGGACAGGGGGAAATATCTATGGCTACACCTTC
-	TRBV20-1	TRBJ2-5	-	13	CSAPGHIGETQYF	TGCAGTGCCCCCGGCCATATTGGGGAGACCCAGTACTTC
TRBD2	TRBV10-3	TRBJ2-5	-	13	CAVGLAGGETQCF	TGTGCGGTGGGACTAGCGGGTGGCGAGACCCAGTGCTTC
-	TRBV5-1	TRBJ2-3	-	14	CASSLSGEADTQYF	TGCGCCAGCAGCTTATCAGGGGAGGCAGATACGCAGTATTTT
-	TRBV20-1	TRBJ2-7	-	14	CSARDVSRGHEQYF	TGCAGTGCTAGAGATGTCTCCAGGGGCCACGAGCAGTACTTC
TRBD1	TRBV29-1	TRBJ1-1	-	12	CSGTLQGNEAFF	TGCAGCGGGACCCTACAGGGGAATGAAGCTTTCTTT
-	TRBV20-1	TRBJ1-5	once	11	CSAATPQPQHF	TGCAGTGCCGCTACCCCTCAGCCCCAGCATTTT
TRBD2	TRBV3-1	TRBJ2-7	few	14	CASSQESGSGGTDF	TGTGCCAGCAGCCAAGAGTCGGGTAGCGGGGGCACGGACTTC
TRBD1	TRBV7-9	TRBJ2-1	-	17	CASSLEFAGGSYNEQFF	TGTGCCAGCAGCTTAGAATTTGCAGGGGGCTCCTACAATGAGCAGTTCTTC
-	TRBV3-1	TRBJ2-5	-	15	CASSQEGVPPETQYF	TGTGCCAGCAGCCAAGAAGGGGTCCCGCCGGAGACCCAGTACTTC
-	TRBV29-1	TRBJ1-4	-	16	CSVFDGQGATNEKLFF	TGCAGCGTTTTTGATGGTCAGGGCGCAACTAATGAAAAACTGTTTTTT
-	TRBV11-2	TRBJ2-4	many	15	CASSLALLAKNIQYF	TGTGCCAGCAGCTTAGCCCTCCTAGCCAAAAACATTCAGTACTTC
-	TRBV24-1	TRBJ2-3	-	13	CATSQGSTDTQYF	TGTGCCACCAGCCAGGGGAGCACAGATACGCAGTATTTT
-	TRBV2	TRBJ1-5	-	15	CASSPGGGGNQPQHF	TGTGCCAGCAGTCCCGGAGGGGGAGGCAATCAGCCCCAGCATTTT
-	TRBV7-9	TRBJ2-1	few	15	CASSFNRDFYNEQFF	TGTGCCAGCAGCTTTAACAGGGATTTTTACAATGAGCAGTTCTTC
TRBD1	TRBV7-9	TRBJ1-1	-	14	CASSRTGLSTEAFF	TGTGCCAGCAGCAGGACAGGGTTGAGCACTGAAGCTTTCTTT
-	TRBV7-8	TRBJ1-2	once	15	CASSLGEGVYYGYTF	TGTGCCAGCAGCTTAGGGGAGGGGGTATACTATGGCTACACCTTC
TRBD2	TRBV20-1	TRBJ2-1	-	14	CSVQRPSGSHEQFF	TGCAGTGTACAGAGGCCTAGCGGGAGCCATGAGCAGTTCTTC
-	TRBV11-3	TRBJ2-1	-	14	CASSLAGRPSVQFF	TGTGCCAGCAGCTTAGCTGGCCGCCCCTCGGTGCAGTTCTTC
-	TRBV24-1	TRBJ2-5	-	15	CATSDPSWSGETQYF	TGTGCCACCAGTGATCCCTCCTGGAGCGGAGAGACCCAGTACTTC
-	TRBV24-1	TRBJ2-2	-	13	CATRETDYGELFF	TGTGCCACCAGAGAGACAGACTACGGGGAGCTGTTTTTT
-	TRBV18	TRBJ1-5	few	16	CASSPPSGVTNQPQHF	TGTGCCAGCTCACCCCCTTCAGGAGTTACCAATCAGCCCCAGCATTTT
TRBD1	TRBV12-3/TRBV12-4	TRBJ1-1	few	16	CASSLSGTGGATEAFF	TGTGCCAGCAGTTTATCAGGGACAGGGGGTGCCACTGAAGCTTTCTTT
-	TRBV29-1	TRBJ1-4	-	12	CSVGATNEKLFF	TGCAGCGTTGGTGCAACTAATGAAAAACTGTTTTTT
TRBD1	TRBV30	TRBJ1-4	-	12	CAFGQGYEKLFF	TGTGCCTTCGGACAGGGGTATGAAAAACTGTTTTTT
-	TRBV7-8	TRBJ1-3	many	16	CASSTGQTGSGNTIYF	TGTGCCAGCAGCACCGGACAGACTGGCTCTGGAAACACCATATATTTT
-	TRBV20-1	TRBJ1-4	-	15	CSASRNLGADEKLFF	TGCAGTGCCAGCCGGAATCTTGGGGCGGACGAAAAACTGTTTTTT
TRBD1	TRBV20-1	TRBJ1-6	-	17	CSARDLDRGFDNSPLHF	TGCAGTGCTAGAGATCTAGACAGGGGGTTCGATAATTCACCCCTCCACTTT
-	TRBV5-1	TRBJ1-1	-	16	CASSLSLLRLNTEAFF	TGCGCCAGCAGCTTGTCGCTGCTTCGGTTGAACACTGAAGCTTTCTTT
TRBD2	TRBV25-1	TRBJ2-7	many	16	CASSDSGEGAPYEQYF	TGTGCCAGCAGTGATTCCGGGGAGGGCGCTCCCTACGAGCAGTACTTC
TRBD2	TRBV11-1	TRBJ2-1	few	19	CASSLPGTSGGGLGNEQFF	TGTGCCAGCAGCTTACCCGGGACTAGCGGGGGGGGTCTGGGCAATGAGCAGTTCTTC
-	TRBV5-1	TRBJ1-1	-	16	CASSLNAEPMNTEAFF	TGCGCCAGCAGCTTGAACGCTGAGCCTATGAACACTGAAGCTTTCTTT
TRBD1	TRBV9	TRBJ2-5	many	15	CASSTLGTGQETQYF	TGTGCCAGCAGCACACTAGGGACAGGGCAAGAGACCCAGTACTTC
-	TRBV5-1	TRBJ2-7	many	13	CASSHSTGYEQYF	TGCGCCAGCAGCCACTCGACGGGCTACGAGCAGTACTTC
-	TRBV7-2	TRBJ1-2	-	13	CASSLSPKYGYTF	TGTGCCAGCAGCTTATCCCCGAAATATGGCTACACCTTC
-	TRBV20-1	TRBJ2-1	-	12	CSARVRSNEQFF	TGCAGTGCTAGAGTAAGGAGCAATGAGCAGTTCTTC
-	TRBV12-3/TRBV12-4	TRBJ1-6	-	13	CASSSGDNSPLHF	TGTGCCAGCAGCAGTGGGGACAATTCACCCCTCCACTTT
-	TRBV7-2	TRBJ1-2	-	15	CASSFKRGANYGYTF	TGTGCCAGCAGCTTTAAGCGCGGGGCGAACTATGGCTACACCTTC
TRBD1	TRBV5-6	TRBJ2-5	once	15	CASNTYRGRDETQYF	TGTGCCAGCAACACCTACAGGGGGCGGGATGAGACCCAGTACTTC
TRBD2	TRBV7-2	TRBJ2-1	few	15	CASSLTSGGRNEQFF	TGTGCCAGCAGCCTGACTAGCGGGGGGCGCAATGAGCAGTTCTTC
-	TRBV5-1	TRBJ1-2	few	13	CASSLEGDYGYTF	TGCGCCAGCAGCTTGGAGGGGGACTATGGCTACACCTTC
-	TRBV29-1	TRBJ2-1	many	14	CSAEFGTTYNEQFF	TGCAGCGCAGAGTTCGGGACCACCTACAATGAGCAGTTCTTC
TRBD2	TRBV24-1	TRBJ2-3	-	14	CATRSGRVGDTQYF	TGTGCCACCCGGAGCGGGAGGGTCGGCGATACGCAGTATTTT
TRBD2	TRBV10-2	TRBJ2-1	many	14	CASSGLAGANEQFF	TGCGCCAGCAGCGGACTAGCGGGAGCTAATGAGCAGTTCTTC
-	TRBV7-2	TRBJ2-5	many	15	CASSLGGSVTQTQYF	TGTGCCAGCAGCTTAGGGGGTTCGGTAACGCAGACCCAGTACTTC